The rows below give T cell receptor beta chains drawn from one sample of a study of cytomegalovirus exposure and HLA in healthy donors. Assay used: immunoSEQ multiplex PCR; TCRdb lists only in-frame clones, some missing. The sample lists under 200,000 clones; around 82% were seen once. Input material: PBMCs. Every receptor here comes from a man in his forties in good health and CMV-seropositive. Both conserved end residues are trimmed from each CDR3. D genes are given only for firm matches.

d_call j_call v_call cdr3_aa
TRBD2 TRBJ2-3 TRBV19 ASRLGTSGREYTQY
NA TRBJ2-5 TRBV7-9 SSSLMGTQETQY
TRBD1 TRBJ1-2 TRBV11-2 ASSLRQGIPGYT
TRBD2 TRBJ2-3 TRBV4-1 ASSPFASREVPDTQY
TRBD1 TRBJ2-5 TRBV19 ATQGQQETQY
NA TRBJ2-1 TRBV30 AWSRGNSYNEQF
NA TRBJ1-1 TRBV6-1 ASSLLGSGNTEAF
TRBD1 TRBJ2-1 TRBV6-6 ASHGQGAIEQF
NA TRBJ1-1 TRBV5-1 AIREAGNTEAF
NA TRBJ1-2 TRBV28 ASSSPQGYGYT
NA TRBJ2-7 TRBV28 ASSPSLGDTDYEQY
NA TRBJ1-5 TRBV7-9 ASSSYRDIGQPQH
NA TRBJ2-7 TRBV7-9 ASSSGSHSYEQY
TRBD2 TRBJ2-1 TRBV5-1 ASGTSGQRDEQF
TRBD1 TRBJ2-7 TRBV5-1 ASSHGGTGLTYEQY
TRBD1 TRBJ2-7 TRBV7-9 ASSRGTGSYEQY
NA TRBJ1-4 TRBV7-8 ASSLGEMGNEKLF
NA TRBJ1-2 TRBV19 ASSISSKGNYGYT
NA TRBJ1-5 TRBV13 ASSEAPDSNQPQH
NA TRBJ1-2 TRBV2 ASRAPGREDYGYT
TRBD2 TRBJ2-7 TRBV6-1 ASNGLAVTYEQY
TRBD1 TRBJ1-3 TRBV2 ASSLKQGGGNTIY
NA TRBJ1-3 TRBV21-1 ASSKTRTSSGNTIY
TRBD2 TRBJ2-1 TRBV11-2 ASSLALAGGEQF
TRBD2 TRBJ2-4 TRBV5-1 ASSLERGEGIQY
NA TRBJ2-1 TRBV30 AWSPIQGGDEQF
TRBD1 TRBJ2-2 TRBV4-2 ASSQGPGQGEYTGELF
NA TRBJ2-1 TRBV19 ASTRGGDYNEQF
TRBD1 TRBJ1-1 TRBV5-1 ASSPTGTGARLTEAF
TRBD2 TRBJ2-4 TRBV9 ASRDDVAGTQAKNIQY
NA TRBJ1-4 TRBV27 ASSFYHNEKLF
NA TRBJ2-7 TRBV27 ASSFSGNYEQY